These 30 T cell receptor beta chains were all obtained from the same sample, sequenced in a study of T cells in Graves' hyperthyroidism and ophthalmopathy. Amplified TCR beta CDR3 regions derived from RNA transcripts. A set of HTBI primers served as the primers for a first-round RT-PCR of the TCR CDR3. TCRdb ran MiXCR on the multiplex PCR reads and lists one entry per CDR3 protein. Here the sample spans around 580,000 distinct CDR3 sequences, around 42% being singletons. Sequenced material: peripheral blood or thyroid tissue (not recorded which). The receptors were sampled from a young woman with Graves' hyperthyroidism.

This clonotype was recorded at least ten times. The V and J genes are TRBV6-6 and TRBJ1-3; D might be TRBD1 (6 bases). Germline CDR1 is MNHNY and CDR2 is SVGAGI (reference sequence). The CDR3 consists of 14 residues. V was clipped by 0 bases and J by 3 bases, with 6 bases between them. CDR3 amino acids: CASSYSTGGNTIYF. In DNA, the CDR3 is TGTGCCAGCAGTTACTCGACAGGTGGAAACACCATATATTTT.

This clonotype appeared once. The genes are TRBV20-1 and TRBJ1-2; tentatively, D is TRBD1 (6 bases). The V end lost 4 bases, the J end lost 5 bases, and 14 bases lay between the germline ends. The length of the CDR3 is 13 residues. The germline CDR1 and CDR2 sequences are DFQATT and SNEGSKA (reference sequence). The CDR3 bases are TGCAGTGCTAACAGGGCACGTCGGTATGGCTACACCTTC. Amino acid sequence: CSANRARRYGYTF.

In this sample, this clonotype turned up a few times. V usage is TRBV12-3 or TRBV12-4 and J usage is TRBJ2-7, with 9 bases fitting TRBD2. This CDR3 has 14 residues. V was pared by 2 bases and J by 5 bases, with 4 bases of the junction left unmatched. CDR3 sequence: CASSLRREGNEQYF. The DNA of the CDR3 is TGTGCCAGCAGTTTACGGCGGGAGGGGAACGAGCAGTACTTC.

This chain uses TRBV20-1 with TRBJ2-3; D gene unclear. The CDR3 covers 11 residues. Trimming stripped 4 bases from V and 2 bases from J, with 4 bases between. Germline loops: CDR1 DFQATT, CDR2 SNEGSKA (reference sequence). The CDR3 sequence is CSAINTDTQYF. The CDR3 region has the DNA TGCAGTGCTATAAACACAGATACGCAGTATTTT.

This clonotype was seen repeatedly, ten times or more. V and J are TRBV10-3 and TRBJ2-7, with 11 bases that match TRBD2. The CDR3 runs to 16 residues. V shed 0 bases, J shed 6 bases, and the junction held 7 bases outside the gene matches. Germline V lookup: CDR1 ENHRY, CDR2 SYGVKD. The CDR3 DNA reads as TGTGCCATCAGTGAGTCGCGTCTAGCGGGAGGTCGCGAGCAGTACTTC. Protein sequence: CAISESRLAGGREQYF.

This clonotype came up many times. V usage is TRBV3-1 and J usage is TRBJ2-7; D may be TRBD2 (6 bases). From germline, CDR1 is LGHDT and CDR2 YNNKEL (reference sequence). Trimming cost V 3 bases and J 5 bases, with 14 bases left between them. This CDR3 is 14 amino acids long. DNA of the CDR3: TGTGCCAGCAGCCAGCGACTAGGTGTAGACGAGCAGTACTTC. It codes for CASSQRLGVDEQYF.

The rearrangement uses TRBV29-1 and TRBJ2-5; no reliable D call. Germline lookup yields CDR1 SQVTM and CDR2 ANQGSEA. The length of the CDR3 is 12 residues. Trimming took 8 bases from V and 7 from J, leaving 17 bases between them. CDR3 DNA: TGCAGCTCAACCTCCTCGACCGCGACCCAGTACTTC. It yields the protein CSSTSSTATQYF.

The chain has TRBV19 and TRBJ1-1; D unresolved. Trimming shortened V by 6 bases and J by 0 bases, and 11 bases separated the two germline ends. This CDR3 contains 14 residues. Looked up from germline, CDR1 is LNHDA and CDR2 is SQIVND (reference sequence). CDR3 DNA: TGTGCCAGTAGGGTCGGTCCAGTGAACACTGAAGCTTTCTTT. Protein sequence: CASRVGPVNTEAFF.

The genes are TRBV7-8 and TRBJ2-7, with a possible D match to TRBD1 (6 bases). CDR1 and CDR2 from the germline V gene are SGHVS and FQNEAQ. CDR3 length equals 15 residues. V was pared by 6 bases and J by 1 base, with 16 bases between. CDR3 protein: CASSPLGTFSYEQYF. The CDR3 region has the DNA TGTGCCAGCAGTCCATTAGGGACATTTTCCTACGAGCAGTACTTC.

The rearrangement uses TRBV5-1 and TRBJ2-5; 12 nucleotides match TRBD2. From germline, CDR1 is SGHRS and CDR2 YFSETQ. The CDR3 loop spans 17 amino acids. The V gene end was trimmed by 3 bases and the J gene end by 1 base; junction bases not matched to a gene: 7. The CDR3 DNA reads as TGCGCCAGCAGCTCATTGCCGGGACTAGCGGGCCAAGAGACCCAGTACTTC. It specifies CASSSLPGLAGQETQYF. The full variable domain, completed using reference TRBV5-1 and TRBJ2-5, is KAGVTQTPRYLIKTRGQQVTLSCSPISGHRSVSWYQQTPGQGLQFLFEYFSETQRNKGNFPGRFSGRQFSNSRSEMNVSTLELGDSALYLCASSSLPGLAGQETQYFGPGTRLLVL.

V and J are TRBV20-1 and TRBJ2-3; D is uncertain. CDR1 and CDR2 (germline): DFQATT, SNEGSKA (reference sequence). The CDR3 loop spans 15 amino acids. V was cut by 0 bases and J by 0 bases, with 10 bases left in between. CDR3 region: CSARDRRASTDTQYF. The CDR3 DNA is TGCAGTGCTAGAGATCGACGGGCAAGCACAGATACGCAGTATTTT.

The chain is built from TRBV7-9 and TRBJ2-7; 9 bases are shared with TRBD2. The junction had 8 bases not matched to a gene; V was cut back by 2 bases and J by 3 bases. The CDR3 has 16 amino acids. The germline V gene has CDR1 SEHNR and CDR2 FQNEAQ (reference sequence). The CDR3 spells CASSLRLAGTFYEQYF. DNA for the CDR3: TGTGCCAGCAGCTTAAGGCTAGCGGGAACTTTCTACGAGCAGTACTTC.

This sequence joins TRBV29-1 and TRBJ2-5; TRBD2 matches 13 bases. Germline CDR1 and CDR2: SQVTM and ANQGSEA. The CDR3 has 14 residues. Trimming took 3 bases from V and 5 from J; bases not matched to a gene: 3. The CDR3 nucleotides read TGCAGCGTTGAGGGACTAGCGGGGAGGGAGACCCAGTACTTC. Translation: CSVEGLAGRETQYF.

This clonotype was seen ten or more times. The rearrangement joins TRBV7-2 to TRBJ2-5, with D maybe TRBD1 (5 bases). The CDR3 has 15 amino acids. Germline V gene data show CDR1 as SGHTA and CDR2 as FQGNSA. Trimming took off 5 bases at V and 5 bases at J, with 18 bases between the two ends. This CDR3 reads CASSLQGIVSETQYF. As DNA, the CDR3 is TGTGCCAGCAGCCTCCAGGGTATTGTGTCGGAGACCCAGTACTTC.

The gene calls are TRBV20-1 and TRBJ1-2; TRBD1 matches 7 bases. CDR1 and CDR2 from the germline V gene are DFQATT and SNEGSKA (reference sequence). After removal of 4 bases from V and 2 bases from J, the junction contained 7 bases not matched to a gene. The CDR3 length is 14 residues. The CDR3 DNA follows: TGCAGTGCTACTAGCGGGACAGCGAACTATGGCTACACCTTC. This translates into CSATSGTANYGYTF.

This clonotype has at least ten counts. A read error may explain this, as a much larger clone is one base away. The chain is built from TRBV10-3 and TRBJ2-5; 7 nucleotides match TRBD1. The CDR3 is made up of 16 amino acids. CDR1 and CDR2 (germline): ENHRY, SYGVKD. The CDR3 protein is CATSESDRVVGETQYF. The CDR3 DNA reads as TGTGCCACCAGTGAGTCTGACAGGGTAGTTGGAGAGACCCAGTACTTC.

With regard to this clonotype: This sequence may be a read error, since a much larger clone differs from it by one base. The chain couples TRBV6-4 to TRBJ1-4; no definite D call. The CDR3 runs to 13 residues. Germline lookup yields CDR1 MRHNA and CDR2 SNTAGT. The V and J ends lost 4 bases and 5 bases respectively, with 8 bases between them. CDR3 in DNA: TGTGCCAGCAGTGTGGACTCCAATGAAAAACTGTTTTTT. It translates to CASSVDSNEKLFF.

CDR3 bases: TGTGCCACCAGTGATTCCGGAGGAGGCTACACCTTC. Translation gives CATSDSGGGYTF. The V call is TRBV24-1, the J call TRBJ1-2; D unresolved. Germline values: CDR1 KGHDR, CDR2 SFDVKD. This CDR3 has 12 amino acids. V was clipped by 2 bases and J by 8 bases, with 8 bases between them.

This clonotype came up once. The conserved phenylalanine or tryptophan normally closing the CDR3 is absent here, so this likely arose from a read error. The DNA of the CDR3 is TGTGTCACCAGTGGCCGGGACAGGGGGATTTATGGCTACACCCTC. Amino acids: CVTSGRDRGIYGYTL. This chain connects TRBV24-1 to TRBJ1-2, with 11 bases matching TRBD1. The V gene's germline CDR1 is KGHDR and CDR2 SFDVKD. The CDR3 is 15 residues long.

This chain joins TRBV12-5 and TRBJ2-7, with 9 bases aligning to TRBD1. This CDR3 contains 14 residues. Looked up from germline, CDR1 is LGHNT and CDR2 is FRNRAP. The J segment lost 5 bases and the V segment lost 2 bases, leaving 4 bases of the junction unmatched. The CDR3 DNA reads TGTGCTAGTGGTTTGTTCACAGGGGGCCACGAGCAGTACTTC. This codes for CASGLFTGGHEQYF.

V and J are TRBV20-1 and TRBJ2-5, with 7 positions matching TRBD2. Germline values: CDR1 DFQATT, CDR2 SNEGSKA (reference sequence). This CDR3 is 12 amino acids long. V dropped 5 bases and J dropped 7; count of bases not matched to a gene: 7. The CDR3: CSAPLGRGTQYF. CDR3 bases: TGCAGTGCTCCCCTGGGGAGGGGGACCCAGTACTTC.

This clonotype has ten or more counts. The chain joins TRBV7-9 to TRBJ1-6, with TRBD1 identical over 7 bases. This CDR3 region has 13 residues. V lost 8 bases and J lost 9; bases outside the gene matches: 7. Looked up from germline, CDR1 is SEHNR and CDR2 is FQNEAQ (reference sequence). The CDR3 protein is CASGGTEGSPLHF. In DNA form, the CDR3 reads TGTGCCAGCGGCGGGACAGAAGGTTCACCCCTCCACTTT.

V is TRBV7-9 and J is TRBJ1-3; D is uncertain. The germline V and J ends were trimmed by 3 bases and 6 bases, with 9 bases remaining between them. The CDR3 consists of 13 residues. In germline, CDR1 is SEHNR, CDR2 FQNEAQ (reference sequence). CDR3 in DNA: TGTGCCAGCAGCTTTACTCCGGCAAACACCATATATTTT. Its protein is CASSFTPANTIYF. Complete variable domain (other parts from reference TRBV7-9 and TRBJ1-3): DTGVSQNPRHKITKRGQNVTFRCDPISEHNRLYWYRQTLGQGPEFLTYFQNEAQLEKSRLLSDRFSAERPKGSFSTLEIQRTEQGDSAMYLCASSFTPANTIYFGEGSWLTVV.

The genes are TRBV12-5 and TRBJ1-5; D may be TRBD1 (6 bases). Trimming removed 6 bases from V and 5 bases from J, with 23 bases in between. Germline assignment: CDR1 LGHNT and CDR2 FRNRAP. This CDR3 has 17 residues. In nucleotides, the CDR3 is TGTGCTAGTGGCCTTTCGCCCGGGGACATCTTCGATCAGCCCCAGCATTTT. Its translation is CASGLSPGDIFDQPQHF.

The sample holds many counts of this clonotype. This rearrangement joins TRBV2 to TRBJ1-2, with TRBD1 as a possible D gene (5 bases). V lost 5 bases and J 7 bases, leaving 14 bases between the germline ends. CDR3 length equals 13 residues. Germline CDR1 reads SNHLY; CDR2 reads FYNNEI. CDR3 nucleotides: TGTGCCAGCAGTAGGGGAAGCGGCGCTGGCTACACCTTC. Translation gives CASSRGSGAGYTF.

The V call is TRBV7-9, the J call TRBJ1-5, with 8 bases identical to TRBD1. In germline, CDR1 is SEHNR, CDR2 FQNEAQ (reference sequence). Trimming removed 5 bases from V and 7 bases from J; junction bases left unmatched: 7. The CDR3 is made up of 14 amino acids. The CDR3 DNA sequence: TGTGCCAGCAGCACCCAGACAGGGGACCAGCCCCAGCATTTT. This sequence encodes CASSTQTGDQPQHF.

This clonotype was seen a handful of times. This chain links TRBV30 with TRBJ1-3; unclear D gene. Between the trimmed V and J ends, which lost 3 bases and 4 bases, there was a span of 7 bases. This CDR3 is 12 amino acids long. Germline-derived CDR1 and CDR2 are GTSNPN and SVGIG (reference sequence). CDR3: CAWSERGNTIYF. The CDR3 DNA is TGTGCCTGGAGCGAAAGAGGAAACACCATATATTTT.

The rearrangement joins TRBV5-1 to TRBJ1-2; 8 nucleotides align to TRBD1. The CDR3 is made up of 16 amino acids. Germline V gene data show CDR1 as SGHRS and CDR2 as YFSETQ. Trimming removed 5 bases from V and 7 bases from J; junction bases left unmatched: 16. The CDR3 sequence: CASRLDRGGNYGGYTF. Written as DNA, the CDR3 is TGCGCCAGCAGACTAGACAGGGGAGGGAACTATGGTGGCTACACCTTC.

There are a few counts of this clonotype. This chain joins TRBV15 and TRBJ2-4, with D unclear. V dropped 1 base and J dropped 8 bases, with 6 bases sitting between them. The germline CDR1 and CDR2 sequences are LNHNV and YYDKDF (reference sequence). The CDR3 loop spans 12 amino acids. The CDR3 DNA reads TGTGCCACCAGCAGAGTACCGGACATTCAGTACTTC. It specifies CATSRVPDIQYF.

This sequence joins TRBV20-1 and TRBJ2-2, with D tentatively TRBD2 (6 bases). This CDR3 comprises 17 residues. With 0 bases removed from V and 6 bases from J, the gap between germline ends came to 20 bases. Looked up from germline, CDR1 is DFQATT and CDR2 is SNEGSKA (reference sequence). The CDR3 nucleotides are TGCAGTGCTAGAGATATCACGCATGGGGGGAAGGCCGGGGAGCTGTTTTTT. It codes for CSARDITHGGKAGELFF.